This T cell receptor beta chain was documented in a study of T cells after yellow fever vaccination. Study-wide findings and caveats: Weaker in magnitude, the secondary response showed a faster peak on day 5 versus 15. Any FACS-sorted repertoire could hold abundant clonotypes that contaminate it from the bulk population. There was a small share of clonotypes that showed up in both the CD4 and CD8 compartments.

TCRdb ran MiXCR on the 5' RACE reads and lists one entry per CDR3 protein. The sample lists about 69,000 distinct CDR3 sequences; 5.9% were seen once. V was shortened by 4 bases and J by 0 bases, with 11 bases between the two germline ends. This CDR3 region has 14 residues. Per the germline V gene, CDR1 is SGHNT and CDR2 is YYREEE (reference sequence). This clonotype was counted ten times or more. What it recognizes is unknown. This chain connects TRBV5-4 to TRBJ2-7, with D unresolved. Here the sequenced sample was CD4+ T cells sorted from PBMCs, taken roughly 15 days after the first yellow fever vaccination. This sequence was found in a man aged 18-30 years who received the YFV17D yellow fever vaccine. CDR3 residues: CASSPGPSSYEQYF. In nucleotides, the CDR3 is TGTGCCAGCAGCCCCGGACCCAGCTCCTACGAGCAGTACTTC.